What follows describes a single T cell receptor beta chain. In germline, CDR1 is MGHDK, CDR2 SYGVNS. This CDR3 comprises 14 residues. With 8 bases removed from V and 7 bases from J, the gap between germline ends came to 17 bases. Sequenced by immunoSEQ multiplex PCR; TCRdb stores in-frame clones only, minus some. The table lists 500,000 to 600,000 clones, less than 90% of them singletons. This sample was taken from a study of blood T cell repertoires in COVID-19. The chain joins TRBV25-1 to TRBJ1-4; D might be TRBD1 (6 bases). The sample was peripheral blood. The clonotype originates from a woman aged 45 to 65 with COVID-19, enrolled during active disease. In nucleotides, the CDR3 is TGTGCCAGCCGCGCCATGGGGGCGGTTGAAAAACTGTTTTTT. Translated: CASRAMGAVEKLFF.